In this sample, the clone carrying this T cell receptor beta chain turned up a few times. The target antigen is unknown. Individual cDNA molecules had unique molecular identifiers attached to them by the library. The authors' processing: Sample TCR totals centred on a median of approximately 95,000, ranging about 20,000 to 690,600. A single record per CDR3 protein comes from TCRdb applying MiXCR to the 5' RACE reads. The authors' filters were not applied to this entry. The sample yields approximately 80,000 distinct CDR3 sequences, approximately 15% seen once. The germline V gene has CDR1 DFQATT and CDR2 SNEGSKA (reference sequence). CDR3 size: 18 residues. Germline trimming cut 2 bases from V and 0 bases from J; bases unmatched to any gene: 13. These data come from a study of human T cells and chemical hapten exposure. Findings and limits, study-wide: TCRs exceeding 1 in 1000 frequency stayed unchanged with DPC sensitization.

Unfractionated whole blood yielded total RNA. This TCR was recovered from a female donor in good health. The gene calls are TRBV20-1 and TRBJ2-1, with 7 nucleotides matching TRBD2. The CDR3 spells CSARRTSGRGNSYNEQFF. In DNA, the CDR3 is TGCAGTGCTAGACGTACCTCGGGGCGGGGGAACTCCTACAATGAGCAGTTCTTC.